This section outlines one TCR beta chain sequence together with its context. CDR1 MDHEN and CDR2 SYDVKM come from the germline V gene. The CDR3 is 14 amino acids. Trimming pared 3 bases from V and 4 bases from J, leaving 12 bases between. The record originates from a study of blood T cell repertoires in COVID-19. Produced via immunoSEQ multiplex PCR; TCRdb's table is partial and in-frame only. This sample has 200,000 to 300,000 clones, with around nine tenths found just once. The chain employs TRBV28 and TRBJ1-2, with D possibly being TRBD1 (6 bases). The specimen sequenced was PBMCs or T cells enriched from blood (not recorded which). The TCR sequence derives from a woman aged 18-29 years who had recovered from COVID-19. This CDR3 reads CASSFQGRGYGYTF. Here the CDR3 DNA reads TGTGCCAGCAGTTTTCAGGGCAGGGGCTATGGCTACACCTTC.